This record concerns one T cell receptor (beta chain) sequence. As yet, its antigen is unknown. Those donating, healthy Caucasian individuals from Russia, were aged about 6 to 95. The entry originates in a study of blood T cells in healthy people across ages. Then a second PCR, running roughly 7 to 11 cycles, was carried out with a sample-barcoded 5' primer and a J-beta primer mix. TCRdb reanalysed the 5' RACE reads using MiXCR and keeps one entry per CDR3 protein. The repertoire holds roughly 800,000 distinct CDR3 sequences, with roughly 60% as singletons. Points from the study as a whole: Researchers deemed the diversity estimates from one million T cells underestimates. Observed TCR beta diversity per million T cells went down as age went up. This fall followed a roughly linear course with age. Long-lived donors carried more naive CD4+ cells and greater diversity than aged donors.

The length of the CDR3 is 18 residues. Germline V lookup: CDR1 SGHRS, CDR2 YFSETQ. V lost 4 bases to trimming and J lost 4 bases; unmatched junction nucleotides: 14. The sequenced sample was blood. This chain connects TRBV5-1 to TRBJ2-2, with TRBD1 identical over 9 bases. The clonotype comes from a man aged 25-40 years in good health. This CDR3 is CASSLKVGTGRPTGELFF. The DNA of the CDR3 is TGCGCCAGCAGCCTCAAGGTTGGGACAGGGCGACCCACCGGGGAGCTGTTTTTT.